This T cell receptor beta chain was found in a study of response to subunit inactivated influenza vaccine. The study, taken as a whole, reports: T cells newly recruited by each seasonal influenza vaccination are few, the authors suggested.

The germline gives CDR1 MNHEY, CDR2 SMNVEV (reference sequence). The CDR3 sequence is 15 residues long. The V end was cut by 8 bases, the J end by 0 bases, with 17 bases between. A note on this clonotype: The antigen is undetermined.

TCRdb processed the RT-PCR reads anew with MiXCR; each CDR3 protein has one entry. Among around 470,000 distinct CDR3 sequences, 6% to 9% were seen once, and the ten largest hold under 15%. This TCR came from a man between 50 and 69 years old who received an inactivated influenza vaccine. The chain combines TRBV27 with TRBJ2-7, with a weak D call TRBD2 (6 bases). Sequences were derived from PBMCs from blood, sampled 23 to 25 months after vaccination. The CDR3 reads CASSGGGAFSYEQYF. In nucleotides, the CDR3 is TGTGCCAGCTCAGGAGGAGGGGCTTTCTCCTACGAGCAGTACTTC.